This passage covers 27 T cell receptor beta chains from one sample sequenced in a study of human T cells and chemical hapten exposure. Indicated time point: pre-sensitization, week 0. Treatment in this sample: therapeutic diphenylcyclopropenone sensitization with weekly scalp DPC. TCRdb re-called the RACE reads with MiXCR, one entry per CDR3 protein. The sample lists about 89,000 distinct CDR3 sequences, 10% to 14% seen once, with more than 2.5% in the top ten. This material consisted of whole blood, taken in connection with sensitization to the hapten diphenylcyclopropenone (DPC). All receptors come from a woman aged 55-69 years with alopecia areata. Some clones in this sample may be carry-over from other donors' samples.

The chain has TRBV29-1 and TRBJ2-7, with D possibly matching TRBD1 (6 bases). The CDR3 is 12 residues long. The V end lost 6 bases, the J end lost 4 bases, and 13 bases lay between the germline ends. Germline CDR1 and CDR2: SQVTM and ANQGSEA. CDR3 nucleotide sequence: TGCAGCGTCCGGGACACCCATTACGAGCAGTACTTC. Translated: CSVRDTHYEQYF.

The table lists this clonotype with many counts. V is TRBV29-1 and J is TRBJ2-1, with D perhaps given as TRBD1 or TRBD2 (5 bases each). Germline CDR1 SQVTM, CDR2 ANQGSEA. V was trimmed by 5 bases and J by 3 bases, leaving 14 bases between them. This CDR3 is 14 amino acids long. CDR3 sequence: CSVKGRVSYNEQFF. The CDR3 nucleotides are TGCAGCGTTAAGGGACGGGTTAGCTACAATGAGCAGTTCTTC.

The chain employs TRBV20-1 and TRBJ2-3; TRBD2 aligns across 14 bases. The germline CDR1 and CDR2 sequences are DFQATT and SNEGSKA (reference sequence). This CDR3 spans 14 amino acids. V dropped 7 bases and J dropped 8; count of bases not matched to a gene: 8. The DNA of the CDR3 is TGCAGTGACGAGACTAGCGGGGGGGCCGTTACGCAGTATTTT. Translated, it gives CSDETSGGAVTQYF.

V and J are TRBV12-5 and TRBJ1-1; D is uncertain. CDR1 LGHNT and CDR2 FRNRAP come from the germline V gene. With 3 bases removed from V and 7 bases from J, the gap between germline ends came to 15 bases. This CDR3 is 14 amino acids long. The CDR3 here is CASGFLVGKGEAFF. CDR3 nucleotides: TGTGCTAGTGGTTTCCTTGTAGGGAAGGGTGAAGCTTTCTTT.

The chain's CDR3 is CSASGLGRVNTEAFF. CDR3 coding DNA: TGCAGTGCTAGTGGCTTAGGGAGGGTGAACACTGAAGCTTTCTTT. This chain connects TRBV20-1 to TRBJ1-1; no clear D gene. The germline CDR1 and CDR2 sequences are DFQATT and SNEGSKA (reference sequence). The V end was cut by 3 bases, the J end by 0 bases, with 14 bases between. The CDR3 consists of 15 residues.

This clonotype occurred a few times. The chain recombines TRBV29-1 with TRBJ1-1; TRBD1 is a possible D gene (5 bases). Trimming shortened V by 1 base and J by 4 bases, and 16 bases separated the two germline ends. Germline loops: CDR1 SQVTM, CDR2 ANQGSEA. The CDR3 is made up of 15 amino acids. The CDR3 coding sequence is TGCAGCGTTGAAGTTGTGGTAGGGGTTGGCACTGAAGCTTTCTTT. This codes for CSVEVVVGVGTEAFF.

This clonotype was observed a few times. The gene calls are TRBV5-1 and TRBJ2-1; 9 bases align to TRBD1. This CDR3 comprises 15 residues. With V trimmed by 6 bases and J by 1 base, 5 bases remained unmatched. Germline CDR1 and CDR2: SGHRS and YFSETQ. The CDR3 DNA follows: TGCGCCAGCAAGCCGGGACAGGGTTCCTACAATGAGCAGTTCTTC. Its translation: CASKPGQGSYNEQFF. Full variable domain (remainder filled in from reference TRBV5-1 and TRBJ2-1): KAGVTQTPRYLIKTRGQQVTLSCSPISGHRSVSWYQQTPGQGLQFLFEYFSETQRNKGNFPGRFSGRQFSNSRSEMNVSTLELGDSALYLCASKPGQGSYNEQFFGPGTRLTVL.

In its sample, this clonotype was seen many times. This rearrangement joins TRBV20-1 to TRBJ1-6; a possible D gene is TRBD1 (5 bases). This CDR3 has 15 amino acids. V lost 0 bases and J 5 bases, leaving 11 bases between the germline ends. Germline loops: CDR1 DFQATT, CDR2 SNEGSKA (reference sequence). The CDR3 DNA reads as TGCAGTGCTAGAGATCTAGGACATCATAATTCACCCCTCCACTTT. It encodes CSARDLGHHNSPLHF.

This chain uses TRBV7-3 with TRBJ2-7; D unresolved. The V and J ends lost 1 base and 2 bases respectively, with 18 bases between them. Germline V CDR1 and CDR2: SGHTA, FQGTGA. The CDR3 covers 17 residues. The CDR3 coding sequence is TGTGCCAGCAGCTTAAGGAACGAGGAGAAAATTGCCTACGAGCAGTACTTC. Amino acid sequence: CASSLRNEEKIAYEQYF.

In this sample, this clonotype turned up a few times. V usage is TRBV7-2 and J usage is TRBJ2-1; D possibly corresponds to TRBD2 (6 bases). Germline values: CDR1 SGHTA, CDR2 FQGNSA. This CDR3 comprises 15 residues. V dropped 1 base and J dropped 2 bases, with 9 bases sitting between them. Here the CDR3 DNA reads TGTGCCAGCAGCTTAGGACTAGTGCCCTACAATGAGCAGTTCTTC. The encoded protein is CASSLGLVPYNEQFF.

This clonotype occurred a few times. The CDR3 reads CASSHPGGGLYNEQFF. The CDR3 DNA reads TGTGCCAGCAGCCACCCGGGCGGGGGACTCTACAATGAGCAGTTCTTC. V is TRBV7-3 and J is TRBJ2-1; 7 bases agree with TRBD2. Trimming at V came to 5 bases and at J to 3 bases, leaving 10 bases not matched to a gene. The V gene's germline CDR1 is SGHTA and CDR2 FQGTGA. CDR3 length equals 16 residues.

A note on this clonotype: This may stem from a read error, because a much larger clone lies one nucleotide away. The rearrangement links TRBV4-2 to TRBJ2-7; tentative D call: TRBD2 (7 bases). CDR3 length: 17 amino acids. Germline V gene lookup returns CDR1 LGHNA and CDR2 YNFKEQ. The CDR3: CAGSPHWAGAITYEQYF. CDR3 in DNA: TGTGCCGGCAGCCCGCACTGGGCGGGGGCCATAACCTACGAGCAGTACTTC.

The table lists this clonotype with many counts. The chain employs TRBV20-1 and TRBJ2-7; TRBD1 aligns across 8 bases. This CDR3 has 14 amino acids. Germline values: CDR1 DFQATT, CDR2 SNEGSKA (reference sequence). Trimming took 3 bases from V and 0 from J; bases not matched to a gene: 4. For the CDR3, the DNA is TGCAGTGCTAGTTTGGACAGGGCCTCCTACGAGCAGTACTTC. Amino acids: CSASLDRASYEQYF.

This rearrangement joins TRBV7-3 to TRBJ2-7; possible D gene TRBD2, 5 bases. CDR3 length equals 14 residues. Trimming pared 5 bases from V and 5 bases from J, leaving 16 bases between. Looked up from germline, CDR1 is SGHTA and CDR2 is FQGTGA. The CDR3 loop is CASSPRLTADEQYF. For the CDR3, the DNA is TGTGCCAGCAGCCCACGACTAACGGCGGACGAGCAGTACTTC.

In its sample, this clonotype was seen many times. V and J are TRBV27 and TRBJ1-1; D ambiguous. V shed 3 bases and J shed 2 bases, with 13 bases lying between them. The CDR3 sequence is 15 residues long. CDR1 and CDR2 (germline): MNHEY, SMNVEV (reference sequence). The CDR3 DNA is TGTGCCAGCAGTTTGGGGTCGGGGTTTAACACTGAAGCTTTCTTT. This sequence encodes CASSLGSGFNTEAFF.

This clonotype was detected only a few times. The V gene is TRBV20-1, the J gene TRBJ1-1, with a possible D match to TRBD1 (5 bases). V was cut by 6 bases and J by 2 bases, with 10 bases left in between. Germline V gene sequence: CDR1 DFQATT, CDR2 SNEGSKA (reference sequence). This CDR3 has 12 amino acids. CDR3 protein: CSATTDNTEAFF. The CDR3 bases are TGCAGTGCCACGACAGATAACACTGAAGCTTTCTTT.

The rearrangement joins TRBV15 to TRBJ2-3, with D perhaps being TRBD1 or TRBD2 (5 bases each). Germline values: CDR1 LNHNV, CDR2 YYDKDF (reference sequence). Between the trimmed V and J ends, which lost 1 base and 4 bases, there was a span of 9 bases. CDR3 length: 14 residues. CDR3 sequence (DNA): TGTGCCACCAGCAGAGCACGGGACGCAGATACGCAGTATTTT. Protein: CATSRARDADTQYF.

In this sample, this clonotype turned up many times. The chain combines TRBV5-1 with TRBJ2-5, with 8 bases matching TRBD2. Germline V lookup: CDR1 SGHRS, CDR2 YFSETQ. This CDR3 spans 14 amino acids. V dropped 4 bases and J dropped 1; count of bases not matched to a gene: 3. CDR3 region: CASSNGGAQETQYF. Written as DNA, the CDR3 is TGCGCCAGCAGCAACGGGGGGGCCCAAGAGACCCAGTACTTC.

This clonotype was detected many times. The V call is TRBV19, the J call TRBJ2-2; D unclear. Trimming removed 3 bases at V and 0 bases at J, with 14 bases between. This CDR3 spans 17 amino acids. Per germline, CDR1 LNHDA and CDR2 SQIVND (reference sequence). In nucleotides, the CDR3 is TGTGCCAGTAGTATTTTTCTCCAGACAACGAACACCGGGGAGCTGTTTTTT. It translates to CASSIFLQTTNTGELFF.

This rearrangement joins TRBV30 to TRBJ1-1, with D possibly matching TRBD1 (6 bases). Trimming took 4 bases from V and 9 from J, leaving 12 bases between them. This CDR3 spans 11 amino acids. The germline V gene has CDR1 GTSNPN and CDR2 SVGIG (reference sequence). CDR3 DNA: TGTGCCTGGACTCAAGGGGGACAAGCTTTCTTT. Translation gives CAWTQGGQAFF.

This clonotype has more than one count but fewer than ten. The V call is TRBV30, the J call TRBJ2-3; tentatively, D is TRBD2 (5 bases). Germline-derived CDR1 and CDR2 are GTSNPN and SVGIG (reference sequence). The germline V and J ends were trimmed by 3 bases and 9 bases, with 16 bases remaining between them. This CDR3 contains 13 residues. CDR3 amino acids: CAWRDGAGGTQYF. The CDR3, as DNA: TGTGCCTGGAGGGACGGCGCGGGCGGCACGCAGTATTTT. Using reference TRBV30 and TRBJ2-3 for the parts outside the CDR3, the full variable domain is SQTIHQWPATLVQPVGSPLSLECTVEGTSNPNLYWYRQAAGRGLQLLFYSVGIGQISSEVPQNLSASRPQDRQFILSSKKLLLSDSGFYLCAWRDGAGGTQYFGPGTRLTVL.

This clonotype was found many times. V gene TRBV10-3 combines with J gene TRBJ1-6; unclear D gene. The ends were cut back, 6 bases at V and 5 bases at J, with 14 bases in the middle. This CDR3 contains 15 residues. Germline CDR1 and CDR2: ENHRY and SYGVKD. CDR3 DNA sequence: TGTGCCATCAGCCCGACCGGGGAAAATAATTCACCCCTCCACTTT. This translates into CAISPTGENNSPLHF.

J is TRBJ1-4 and V is TRBV7-2, with D hard to call. Per the germline V gene, CDR1 is SGHTA and CDR2 is FQGNSA. V dropped 8 bases and J dropped 10 bases, with 14 bases sitting between them. This CDR3 has 12 amino acids. The CDR3 protein is CASGGLVGKLFF. DNA for the CDR3: TGTGCCAGCGGAGGACTGGTCGGAAAACTGTTTTTT.

V is TRBV20-1 and J is TRBJ1-1; perhaps TRBD1 as D (5 bases). CDR1 DFQATT and CDR2 SNEGSKA come from the germline V gene (reference sequence). The V and J ends lost 4 bases and 1 base respectively, with 10 bases between them. This CDR3 is 13 amino acids long. CDR3 DNA sequence: TGCAGTGCTACGACGGGGACGAACACTGAAGCTTTCTTT. This translates into CSATTGTNTEAFF.

The chain carries TRBV11-2 and TRBJ2-7; the D is unclear. This CDR3 comprises 12 residues. The germline CDR1 and CDR2 sequences are SGHAT and FQNNGV. V lost 2 bases, J lost 3 bases, and 5 bases lay in between. CDR3 protein: CASSLNSYEQYF. CDR3 DNA: TGTGCCAGCAGCTTAAACAGCTACGAGCAGTACTTC.

This clonotype was counted a single time. A much larger clone lies a single base off, so this may be a read error. The chain links TRBV10-3 to TRBJ1-5; 7 bases are a match to TRBD1. The CDR3 sequence is 13 residues long. CDR1 and CDR2 from the germline V gene are ENHRY and SYGVKD. The CDR3 here is CAIRGTVNQPRHF. The CDR3 coding sequence is TGTGCCATCAGGGGGACAGTCAATCAGCCCCGGCATTTT.

The chain has TRBV2 and TRBJ1-6; D might be TRBD1 (5 bases). This CDR3 comprises 15 residues. V was shortened by 7 bases and J by 1 base, with 11 bases between the two germline ends. The germline V gene has CDR1 SNHLY and CDR2 FYNNEI. CDR3 in DNA: TGTGCCAGCATCGGCAGGGCGTCCTATAATTCACCCCTCCACTTT. Translating it yields CASIGRASYNSPLHF. Full variable domain (rest looked up from reference TRBV2 and TRBJ1-6): EPEVTQTPSHQVTQMGQEVILRCVPISNHLYFYWYRQILGQKVEFLVSFYNNEISEKSEIFDDQFSVERPDGSNFTLKIRSTKLEDSAMYFCASIGRASYNSPLHFGNGTRLTVT.